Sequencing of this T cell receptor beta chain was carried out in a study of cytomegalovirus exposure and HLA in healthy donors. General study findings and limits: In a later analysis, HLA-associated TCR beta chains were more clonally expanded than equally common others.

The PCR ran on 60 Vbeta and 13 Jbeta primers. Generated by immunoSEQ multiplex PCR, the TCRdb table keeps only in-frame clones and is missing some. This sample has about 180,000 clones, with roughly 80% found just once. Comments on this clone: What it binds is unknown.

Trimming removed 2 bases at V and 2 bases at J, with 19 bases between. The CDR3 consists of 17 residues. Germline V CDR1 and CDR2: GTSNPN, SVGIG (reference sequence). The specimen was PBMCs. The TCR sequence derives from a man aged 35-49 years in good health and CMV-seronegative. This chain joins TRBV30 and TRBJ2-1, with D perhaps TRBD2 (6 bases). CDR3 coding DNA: TGTGCCTGGAGTCCAGAGGACTATCCCGTCCCCTACAATGAGCAGTTCTTC. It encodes CAWSPEDYPVPYNEQFF.